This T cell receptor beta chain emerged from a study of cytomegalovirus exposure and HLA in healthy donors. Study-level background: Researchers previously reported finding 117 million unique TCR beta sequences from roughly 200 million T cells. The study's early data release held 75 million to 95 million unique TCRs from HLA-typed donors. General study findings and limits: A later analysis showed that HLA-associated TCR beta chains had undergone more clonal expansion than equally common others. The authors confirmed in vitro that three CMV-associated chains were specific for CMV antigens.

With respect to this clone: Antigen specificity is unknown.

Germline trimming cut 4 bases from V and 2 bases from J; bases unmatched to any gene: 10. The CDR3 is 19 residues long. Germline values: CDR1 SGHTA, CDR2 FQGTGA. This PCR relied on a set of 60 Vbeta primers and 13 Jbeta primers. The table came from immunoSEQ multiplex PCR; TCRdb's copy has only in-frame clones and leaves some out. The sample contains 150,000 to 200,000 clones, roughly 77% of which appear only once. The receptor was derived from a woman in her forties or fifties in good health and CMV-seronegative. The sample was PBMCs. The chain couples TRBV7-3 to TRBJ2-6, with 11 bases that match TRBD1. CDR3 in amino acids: CASSSLPGTGGTGANVLTF. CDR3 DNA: TGTGCCAGCAGCTCCCTCCCCGGGACAGGGGGAACTGGGGCCAACGTCCTGACTTTC.